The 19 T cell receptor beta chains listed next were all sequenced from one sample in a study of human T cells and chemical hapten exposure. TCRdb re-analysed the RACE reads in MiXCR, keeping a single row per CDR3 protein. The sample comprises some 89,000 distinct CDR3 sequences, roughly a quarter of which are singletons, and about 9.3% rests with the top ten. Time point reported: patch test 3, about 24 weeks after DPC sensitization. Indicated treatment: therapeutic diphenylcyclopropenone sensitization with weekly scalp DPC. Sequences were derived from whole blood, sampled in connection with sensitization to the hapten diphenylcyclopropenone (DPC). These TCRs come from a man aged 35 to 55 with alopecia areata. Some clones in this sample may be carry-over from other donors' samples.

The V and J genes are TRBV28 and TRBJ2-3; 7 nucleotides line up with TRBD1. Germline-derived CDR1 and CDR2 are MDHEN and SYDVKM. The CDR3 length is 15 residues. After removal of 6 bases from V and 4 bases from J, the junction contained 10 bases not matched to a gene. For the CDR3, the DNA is TGTGCCAGCAGGCAGAAGACAGGGTTCGCAGATACGCAGTATTTT. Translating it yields CASRQKTGFADTQYF.

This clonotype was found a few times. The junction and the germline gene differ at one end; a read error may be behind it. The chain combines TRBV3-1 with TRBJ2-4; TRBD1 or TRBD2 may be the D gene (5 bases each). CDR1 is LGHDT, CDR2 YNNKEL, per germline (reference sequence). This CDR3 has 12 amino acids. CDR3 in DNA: TGTGCCAGCAGCCAAGGAGGGGCCAAAAGGGACTTC. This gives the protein CASSQGGAKRDF. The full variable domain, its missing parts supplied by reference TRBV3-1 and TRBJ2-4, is DTAVSQTPKYLVTQMGNDKSIKCEQNLGHDTMYWYKQDSKKFLKIMFSYNNKELIINETVPNRFSPKSPDKAHLNLHINSLELGDSAVYFCASSQGGAKRDFGAGTRLSVL.

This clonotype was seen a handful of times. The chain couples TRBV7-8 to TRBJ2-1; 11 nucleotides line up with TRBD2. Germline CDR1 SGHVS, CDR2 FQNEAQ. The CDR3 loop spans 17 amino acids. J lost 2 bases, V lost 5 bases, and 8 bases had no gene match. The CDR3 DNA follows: TGTGCCAGCAGCCAATCATTGACTAGCGGGACCTACAATGAGCAGTTCTTC. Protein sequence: CASSQSLTSGTYNEQFF.

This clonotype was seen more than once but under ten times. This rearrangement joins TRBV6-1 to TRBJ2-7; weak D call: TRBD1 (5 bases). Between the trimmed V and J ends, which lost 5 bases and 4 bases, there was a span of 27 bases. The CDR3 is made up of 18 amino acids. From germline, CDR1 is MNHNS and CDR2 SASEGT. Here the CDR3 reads CASSPRSGKGIGRYEQYF. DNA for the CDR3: TGTGCCAGCAGTCCCCGATCAGGGAAAGGGATAGGAAGGTACGAGCAGTACTTC.

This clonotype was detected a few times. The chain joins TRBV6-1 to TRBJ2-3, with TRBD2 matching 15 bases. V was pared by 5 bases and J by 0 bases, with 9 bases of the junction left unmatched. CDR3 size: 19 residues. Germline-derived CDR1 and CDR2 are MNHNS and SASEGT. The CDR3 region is CASSRTSGRAIPSTDTQYF. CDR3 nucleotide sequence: TGTGCCAGCAGTAGGACTAGCGGGAGGGCCATACCTAGCACAGATACGCAGTATTTT.

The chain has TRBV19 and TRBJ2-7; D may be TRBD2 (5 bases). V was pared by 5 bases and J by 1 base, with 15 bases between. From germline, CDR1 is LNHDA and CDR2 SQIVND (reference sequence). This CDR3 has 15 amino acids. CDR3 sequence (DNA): TGTGCCAGTAGTCGGGAAGGGAGTGGTTCCTACGAGCAGTACTTC. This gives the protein CASSREGSGSYEQYF.

CDR3 sequence (DNA): TGTGCCAGCAGCACGGGAGGGATCAGGACTGAAGCTTTCTTT. This codes for CASSTGGIRTEAFF. The rearrangement joins TRBV7-9 to TRBJ1-1; D not certain. Germline lookup yields CDR1 SEHNR and CDR2 FQNEAQ (reference sequence). The CDR3 is made up of 14 amino acids. Deletions cut 5 bases from V and 5 bases from J, with 15 bases between. The complete variable domain, with remaining parts taken from reference TRBV7-9 and TRBJ1-1, reads DTGVSQNPRHKITKRGQNVTFRCDPISEHNRLYWYRQTLGQGPEFLTYFQNEAQLEKSRLLSDRFSAERPKGSFSTLEIQRTEQGDSAMYLCASSTGGIRTEAFFGQGTRLTVV.

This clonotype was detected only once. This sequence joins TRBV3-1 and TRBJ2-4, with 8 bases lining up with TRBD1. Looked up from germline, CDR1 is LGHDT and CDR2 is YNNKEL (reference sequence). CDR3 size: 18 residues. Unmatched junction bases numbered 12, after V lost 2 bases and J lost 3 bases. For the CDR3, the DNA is TGTGCCAGCAGCCAACTGAAGAGGACAGGGAAAGACAAAAACATTCAGTACTTC. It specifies CASSQLKRTGKDKNIQYF. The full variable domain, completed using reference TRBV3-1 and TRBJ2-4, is DTAVSQTPKYLVTQMGNDKSIKCEQNLGHDTMYWYKQDSKKFLKIMFSYNNKELIINETVPNRFSPKSPDKAHLNLHINSLELGDSAVYFCASSQLKRTGKDKNIQYFGAGTRLSVL.

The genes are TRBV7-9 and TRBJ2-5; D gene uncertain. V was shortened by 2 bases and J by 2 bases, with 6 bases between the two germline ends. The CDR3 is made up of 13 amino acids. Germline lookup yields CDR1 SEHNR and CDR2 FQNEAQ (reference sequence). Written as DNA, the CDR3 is TGTGCCAGCAGCTTATCCAGACAAGAGACCCAGTACTTC. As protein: CASSLSRQETQYF.

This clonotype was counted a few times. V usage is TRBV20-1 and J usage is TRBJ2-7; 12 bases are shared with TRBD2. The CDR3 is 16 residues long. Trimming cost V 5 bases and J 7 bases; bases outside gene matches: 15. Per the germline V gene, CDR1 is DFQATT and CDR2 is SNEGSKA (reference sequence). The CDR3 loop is CSAQSSGRGYGGEQYF. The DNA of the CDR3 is TGCAGTGCTCAATCTAGCGGGAGGGGTTACGGAGGTGAGCAGTACTTC.

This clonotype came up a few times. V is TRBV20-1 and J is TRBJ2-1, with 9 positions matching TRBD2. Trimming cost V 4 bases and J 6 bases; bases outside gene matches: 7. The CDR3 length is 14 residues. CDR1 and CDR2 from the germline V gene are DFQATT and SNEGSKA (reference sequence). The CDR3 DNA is TGCAGTGCTAAGACTAGCGGCCCACTCAATGAGCAGTTCTTC. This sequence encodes CSAKTSGPLNEQFF.

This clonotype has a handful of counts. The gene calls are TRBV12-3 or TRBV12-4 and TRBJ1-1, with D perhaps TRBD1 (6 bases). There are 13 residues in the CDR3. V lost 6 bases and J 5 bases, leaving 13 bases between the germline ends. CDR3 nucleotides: TGTGCCAGCAGAAGAGTAGGGGGGACTGAAGCTTTCTTT. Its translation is CASRRVGGTEAFF.

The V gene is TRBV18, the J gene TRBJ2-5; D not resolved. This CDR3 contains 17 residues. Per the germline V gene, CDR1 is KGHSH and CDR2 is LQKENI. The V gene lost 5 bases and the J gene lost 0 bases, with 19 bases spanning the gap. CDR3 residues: CASSINGPGRHQETQYF. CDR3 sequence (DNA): TGTGCCAGCTCAATAAATGGTCCCGGACGGCACCAAGAGACCCAGTACTTC.

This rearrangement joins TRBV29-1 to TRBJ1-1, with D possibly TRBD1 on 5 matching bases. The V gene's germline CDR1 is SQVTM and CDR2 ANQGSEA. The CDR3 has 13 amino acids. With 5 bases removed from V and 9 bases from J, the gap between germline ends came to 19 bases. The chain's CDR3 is CSVYRDGGRQAFF. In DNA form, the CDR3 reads TGCAGCGTTTACCGGGACGGCGGACGCCAAGCTTTCTTT.

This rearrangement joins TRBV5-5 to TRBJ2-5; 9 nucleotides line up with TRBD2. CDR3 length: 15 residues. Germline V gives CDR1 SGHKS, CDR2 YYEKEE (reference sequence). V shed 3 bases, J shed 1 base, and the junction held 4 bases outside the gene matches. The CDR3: CASSSWTSAQETQYF. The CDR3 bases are TGTGCCAGCAGCTCTTGGACTAGCGCCCAAGAGACCCAGTACTTC.

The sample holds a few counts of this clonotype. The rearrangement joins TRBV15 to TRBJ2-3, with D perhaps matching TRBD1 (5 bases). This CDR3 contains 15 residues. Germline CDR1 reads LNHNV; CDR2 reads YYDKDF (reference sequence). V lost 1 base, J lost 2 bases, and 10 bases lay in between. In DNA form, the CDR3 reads TGTGCCACCAGCAGAGCAGGGCGCACCACAGATACGCAGTATTTT. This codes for CATSRAGRTTDTQYF.

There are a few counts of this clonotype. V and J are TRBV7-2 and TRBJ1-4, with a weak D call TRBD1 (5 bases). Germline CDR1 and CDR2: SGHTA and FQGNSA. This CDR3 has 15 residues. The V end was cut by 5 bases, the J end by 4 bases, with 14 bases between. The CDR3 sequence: CASSPGTLLNEKLFF. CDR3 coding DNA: TGTGCCAGCAGCCCCGGGACGCTGCTTAATGAAAAACTGTTTTTT.

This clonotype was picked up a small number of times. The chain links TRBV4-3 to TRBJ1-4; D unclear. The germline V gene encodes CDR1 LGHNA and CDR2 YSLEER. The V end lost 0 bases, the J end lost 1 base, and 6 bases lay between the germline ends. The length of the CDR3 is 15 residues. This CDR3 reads CASSQDAGTNEKLFF. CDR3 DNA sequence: TGCGCCAGCAGCCAAGATGCAGGAACTAATGAAAAACTGTTTTTT.

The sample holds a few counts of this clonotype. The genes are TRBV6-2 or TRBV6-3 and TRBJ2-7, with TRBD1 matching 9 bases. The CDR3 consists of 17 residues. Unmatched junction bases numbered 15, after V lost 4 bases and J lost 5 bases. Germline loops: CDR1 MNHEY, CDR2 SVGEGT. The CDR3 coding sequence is TGTGCCAGCAGTTTCTCAGGACAGGGGACGCAGAGGGACGAGCAGTACTTC. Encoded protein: CASSFSGQGTQRDEQYF.